This TCR beta chain was captured by sequencing in a study of technical replicates of blood from a few donors. Repertoires were generated with immunoSEQ multiplex PCR, while TCRdb's copy carries only in-frame clones and drops some. This table has 55,000 to 65,000 clones, 90% to 95% appearing once. The sequence derives from a human donor in good health. Some clones in this sample may be carry-over from other donors' samples. Sequenced material: PBMCs.

This chain's CDR3 is CASSGGGTGVNQPQHF. The DNA for the CDR3 is TGTGCCAGTAGTGGTGGGGGGACAGGGGTTAATCAGCCCCAGCATTTT. The gene calls are TRBV19 and TRBJ1-5; 10 bases align to TRBD1. After removal of 5 bases from V and 4 bases from J, the junction contained 8 bases not matched to a gene. The CDR3 runs 16 residues. CDR1 is LNHDA, CDR2 SQIVND, per germline (reference sequence).